This T cell receptor beta chain was observed in a study of regulatory T cells in long-lasting Graves disease. Combining iRepertoire HTBI primers with Arm-PCR of CDR3 regions, the authors built TCR beta libraries. TCRdb ran MiXCR on the multiplex PCR reads and lists one entry per CDR3 protein. The table shows approximately 690,000 distinct CDR3 sequences, with 30% occurring only once. This clonotype was picked up a small number of times. Antigen: not known. The CDR3 loop spans 14 amino acids. Trimming cost V 5 bases and J 5 bases, with 15 bases left between them. The germline gives CDR1 ENHRY, CDR2 SYGVKD. Time point specified: persistent/refractory GD, antithyroid drugs over 5 years with positive TRAb. PBMC-extracted RNA yielded the TCR library. Study results and limitations: Persistent-disease Graves' patients showed less TCR diversity than new cases.

The TCR originated in a female donor with Graves disease. Sequencing used peripheral blood mononuclear cells (PBMCs), obtained when the disease was refractory, from a patient treated with antithyroid drugs. The V gene is TRBV10-3, the J gene TRBJ1-1; perhaps TRBD1 as D (5 bases). CDR3 in DNA: TGTGCCATCAGTTTCGGGGGGGATAGGACTGAAGCTTTCTTT. It specifies CAISFGGDRTEAFF.